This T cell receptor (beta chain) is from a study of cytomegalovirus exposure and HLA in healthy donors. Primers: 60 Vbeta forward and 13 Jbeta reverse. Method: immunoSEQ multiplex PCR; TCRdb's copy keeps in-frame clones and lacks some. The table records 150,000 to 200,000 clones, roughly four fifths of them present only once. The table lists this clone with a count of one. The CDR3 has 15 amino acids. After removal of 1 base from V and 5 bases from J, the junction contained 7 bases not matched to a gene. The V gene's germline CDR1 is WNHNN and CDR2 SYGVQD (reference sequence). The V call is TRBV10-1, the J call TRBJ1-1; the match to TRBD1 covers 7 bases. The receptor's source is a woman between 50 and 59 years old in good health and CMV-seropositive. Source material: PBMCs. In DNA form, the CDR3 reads TGCGCCAGCAGTGAGTTCGCAGGGGGATGGACTGAAGCTTTCTTT. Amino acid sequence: CASSEFAGGWTEAFF.